The 27 T cell receptor beta chains presented below share a single source sample, sequenced in a study of blood T cell repertoires in COVID-19. Repertoires were generated with immunoSEQ multiplex PCR, while TCRdb's copy carries only in-frame clones and drops some. Among about 190,000 clones listed, 89% were seen once. The sequencing input was peripheral blood. The source of these receptors is a man aged 35-49 years with acute or convalescent COVID-19.

CDR3 sequence reads: CASSQQGPNEKLFF. CDR3 DNA sequence: TGTGCCAGCTCACAACAGGGCCCTAATGAAAAACTGTTTTTT. The rearrangement links TRBV18 to TRBJ1-4, with D possibly being TRBD1 (6 bases). Per germline, CDR1 KGHSH and CDR2 LQKENI. V lost 4 bases and J lost 3, with 9 bases in between. The CDR3 is 14 residues long. Combining the CDR3 with reference TRBV18 and TRBJ1-4 gives the whole variable domain NAGVMQNPRHLVRRRGQEARLRCSPMKGHSHVYWYRQLPEEGLKFMVYLQKENIIDESGMPKERFSAEFPKEGPSILRIQQVVRGDSAAYFCASSQQGPNEKLFFGSGTQLSVL.

The chain recombines TRBV5-1 with TRBJ2-3; 14 bases fit TRBD2. The germline V gene has CDR1 SGHRS and CDR2 YFSETQ. V dropped 2 bases and J dropped 5; count of bases not matched to a gene: 4. CDR3 length equals 16 residues. CDR3 sequence: CASSFTGTSGGDTQYF. The CDR3 DNA follows: TGCGCCAGCAGCTTTACCGGGACTAGCGGGGGAGATACGCAGTATTTT.

CDR3 DNA sequence: TGTGCCAGTAGTATAGAGACAGGGTCCAGCGAACAGTACTTC. Protein product: CASSIETGSSEQYF. The J gene is TRBJ2-7, the V gene TRBV19; 7 nucleotides match TRBD1. This CDR3 has 14 amino acids. Germline CDR1 and CDR2: LNHDA and SQIVND (reference sequence). V gave up 0 bases and J gave up 10 bases; unmatched junction bases: 9.

The rearrangement uses TRBV12-3 or TRBV12-4 and TRBJ2-5; perhaps TRBD2 as D (6 bases). The CDR3 contains 13 residues. V lost 5 bases and J lost 4, with 11 bases in between. The CDR3 spells CASSLGGLETQYF. The CDR3 DNA is TGTGCCAGCAGTCTGGGGGGATTAGAGACCCAGTACTTC.

The chain has TRBV12-3 or TRBV12-4 and TRBJ2-3; D remains ambiguous. Deletions cut 4 bases from V and 2 bases from J, with 7 bases between. This CDR3 is built from 13 residues. CDR3 protein: CASSSGNTDTQYF. The CDR3 DNA sequence: TGTGCCAGCAGTTCCGGTAACACAGATACGCAGTATTTT.

V usage is TRBV3-1 (or the pseudogene TRBV3-2) and J usage is TRBJ2-5, with D uncertain. There are 16 residues in the CDR3. Germline loops: CDR1 LGHDT, CDR2 YNNKEL (reference sequence). Trimming removed 1 base from V and 1 base from J, with 13 bases in between. CDR3 region: CASSQGAGLGQETQYF. The CDR3 DNA follows: TGTGCCAGCAGCCAAGGGGCAGGATTAGGCCAAGAGACCCAGTACTTC.

The chain carries TRBV7-9 and TRBJ2-2; D uncertain. The germline V gene has CDR1 SEHNR and CDR2 FQNEAQ (reference sequence). Trimming cost V 5 bases and J 4 bases, with 5 bases left between them. The CDR3 extends over 12 amino acids. CDR3: CASSVGTGELFF. DNA of the CDR3: TGTGCCAGCAGCGTCGGCACCGGGGAGCTGTTTTTT.

The V gene is TRBV5-1, the J gene TRBJ2-2; maybe TRBD2 (6 bases). This CDR3 is 16 amino acids long. V gave up 1 base and J gave up 4 bases, with 14 bases separating them. CDR1 is SGHRS, CDR2 YFSETQ, per germline. Here the CDR3 DNA reads TGCGCCAGCAGCTTGACGGAGGGGCCGGGCACCGGGGAGCTGTTTTTT. Protein product: CASSLTEGPGTGELFF.

V and J are TRBV11-3 and TRBJ2-1, with TRBD1 matching over 7 bases. CDR1 and CDR2 (germline): SGHNT, YENEEA. This CDR3 has 14 amino acids. V lost 4 bases to trimming and J lost 9 bases; unmatched junction nucleotides: 9. CDR3 bases: TGTGCCAGCAGCTCGGGACAGTCTTACGCTGAGCAGTTCTTC. Translated: CASSSGQSYAEQFF. The full variable domain, with the rest looked up from reference TRBV11-3 and TRBJ2-1, is EAGVVQSPRYKIIEKKQPVAFWCNPISGHNTLYWYLQNLGQGPELLIRYENEEAVDDSQLPKDRFSAERLKGVDSTLKIQPAELGDSAVYLCASSSGQSYAEQFFGPGTRLTVL.

This rearrangement joins TRBV15 to TRBJ2-5, with a possible D match to TRBD2 (7 bases). Trimming cost V 5 bases and J 4 bases, with 14 bases left between them. This CDR3 is 14 amino acids long. In germline, CDR1 is LNHNV, CDR2 YYDKDF (reference sequence). In DNA form, the CDR3 reads TGTGCCACCAGCCCCACGCGGGGGCTAGAGACCCAGTACTTC. Its protein is CATSPTRGLETQYF.

This clone was detected a few times. The V and J genes are TRBV19 and TRBJ1-6; D is ambiguous. CDR1 and CDR2 (germline): LNHDA, SQIVND (reference sequence). Trimming shortened V by 4 bases and J by 4 bases, and 14 bases separated the two germline ends. The CDR3 is 16 residues long. The CDR3 DNA reads as TGTGCCAGTAGTACCCCGATCACAGAATATAATTCACCCCTCCACTTT. This encodes CASSTPITEYNSPLHF.

The chain carries TRBV4-2 and TRBJ1-2; D possibly corresponds to TRBD1 (5 bases). The V end lost 2 bases, the J end lost 5 bases, and 9 bases lay between the germline ends. CDR1 and CDR2 (germline): LGHNA, YNFKEQ. The CDR3 has 13 amino acids. CDR3 sequence: CASSQQGGYGYTF. Written as DNA, the CDR3 is TGTGCCAGCAGCCAACAGGGTGGGTATGGCTACACCTTC.

V usage is TRBV5-6 and J usage is TRBJ1-4; 12 bases fit TRBD1. The CDR3 consists of 18 residues. J lost 8 bases, V lost 3 bases, and 14 bases had no gene match. The germline gives CDR1 SGHDT, CDR2 YYEEEE. The CDR3 reads CASSSGAGTGGWREKLFF. The CDR3 coding sequence is TGTGCCAGCAGCTCCGGCGCCGGGACAGGGGGCTGGCGCGAAAAACTGTTTTTT. Using reference TRBV5-6 and TRBJ1-4 for the parts outside the CDR3, the full variable domain is DAGVTQSPTHLIKTRGQQVTLRCSPKSGHDTVSWYQQALGQGPQFIFQYYEEEERQRGNFPDRFSGHQFPNYSSELNVNALLLGDSALYLCASSSGAGTGGWREKLFFGSGTQLSVL.

The chain has TRBV15 and TRBJ2-1; TRBD1 is a possible D gene (5 bases). The length of the CDR3 is 15 residues. Germline CDR1 LNHNV, CDR2 YYDKDF (reference sequence). The V end was cut by 6 bases, the J end by 6 bases, with 18 bases between. CDR3 nucleotide sequence: TGTGCCACCAGTTCCTGGGGCGCAAGTAGCAATGAGCAGTTCTTC. It specifies CATSSWGASSNEQFF.

The chain has TRBV5-1 and TRBJ2-7, with TRBD1 matching 8 bases. This CDR3 has 15 residues. Losses at the gene ends were 0 bases for V and 4 bases for J; bases not matched to a gene: 6. Germline V lookup: CDR1 SGHRS, CDR2 YFSETQ. CDR3: CASSLAGDRGYEQYF. CDR3 in DNA: TGCGCCAGCAGCTTGGCCGGTGACAGGGGTTACGAGCAGTACTTC.

The J gene is TRBJ2-7, the V gene TRBV5-3, with D perhaps matching TRBD1 (5 bases). TRBV5-3 is an open reading frame, and its role is uncertain. There are 14 residues in the CDR3. V was pared by 0 bases and J by 3 bases, with 10 bases between. The CDR3 bases are TGTGCCAGAAGCTTGGACAGGTGGGACTACGAGCAGTACTTC. It encodes CARSLDRWDYEQYF.

The chain joins TRBV5-1 to TRBJ1-1; D call uncertain. The CDR3 runs to 16 residues. The V and J ends lost 0 bases and 3 bases respectively, with 15 bases between them. CDR1 and CDR2 (germline): SGHRS, YFSETQ. CDR3 residues: CASSLEAGLAYTEAFF. CDR3 nucleotides: TGCGCCAGCAGCTTGGAGGCAGGCCTTGCCTACACTGAAGCTTTCTTT. Complete variable domain (other parts from reference TRBV5-1 and TRBJ1-1): KAGVTQTPRYLIKTRGQQVTLSCSPISGHRSVSWYQQTPGQGLQFLFEYFSETQRNKGNFPGRFSGRQFSNSRSEMNVSTLELGDSALYLCASSLEAGLAYTEAFFGQGTRLTVV.

The chain carries TRBV27 and TRBJ1-5, with D maybe TRBD1 (6 bases). Trimming pared 5 bases from V and 12 bases from J, leaving 17 bases between. The V gene's germline CDR1 is MNHEY and CDR2 SMNVEV (reference sequence). This CDR3 spans 13 amino acids. CDR3 region: CASSQAPGQLQHF. The CDR3 DNA reads TGTGCCAGCAGTCAAGCCCCGGGACAACTCCAGCATTTT.

The chain combines TRBV29-1 with TRBJ1-1; 8 bases line up with TRBD1. The CDR3 is 15 residues long. Per the germline V gene, CDR1 is SQVTM and CDR2 is ANQGSEA. Trimming at V came to 8 bases and at J to 1 base, leaving 12 bases not matched to a gene. The CDR3 region is CSLNRDRLTNTEAFF. The CDR3 nucleotides are TGCAGCCTCAATAGGGACAGGCTAACGAACACTGAAGCTTTCTTT.

The chain uses TRBV11-2 and TRBJ2-3, with TRBD2 as a possible D gene (5 bases). V lost 1 base, J lost 4 bases, and 12 bases lay in between. The CDR3 length is 15 residues. Germline loops: CDR1 SGHAT, CDR2 FQNNGV. The CDR3 loop is CASSLAPRLPDTQYF. The CDR3 nucleotides are TGTGCCAGCAGCTTAGCCCCTCGACTACCAGATACGCAGTATTTT.

V gene TRBV9 combines with J gene TRBJ2-3, with D possibly being TRBD1 (5 bases). In germline, CDR1 is SGDLS, CDR2 YYNGEE. The CDR3 covers 16 residues. Trimming took off 0 bases at V and 2 bases at J, with 13 bases between the two ends. The CDR3: CASSVGGRGYTDTQYF. The CDR3 nucleotides are TGTGCCAGCAGCGTAGGAGGAAGGGGATACACAGATACGCAGTATTTT.

The chain uses TRBV5-1 and TRBJ1-6, with a possible D match to TRBD1 (5 bases). In germline, CDR1 is SGHRS, CDR2 YFSETQ. CDR3 length equals 15 residues. V lost 0 bases and J 9 bases, leaving 13 bases between the germline ends. In DNA form, the CDR3 reads TGCGCCAGCAGCTTGGCGGGGGAGACGGCTTCACCCCTCCACTTT. It specifies CASSLAGETASPLHF. The variable domain in full, completed from reference TRBV5-1 and TRBJ1-6, reads KAGVTQTPRYLIKTRGQQVTLSCSPISGHRSVSWYQQTPGQGLQFLFEYFSETQRNKGNFPGRFSGRQFSNSRSEMNVSTLELGDSALYLCASSLAGETASPLHFGNGTRLTVT.

The chain employs TRBV6-6 and TRBJ2-5, with TRBD1 identical over 8 bases. CDR3 length equals 17 residues. V shed 5 bases, J shed 0 bases, and the junction held 11 bases outside the gene matches. Per the germline V gene, CDR1 is MNHNY and CDR2 is SVGAGI (reference sequence). The chain's CDR3 is CASSRVVTGVYQETQYF. The CDR3 nucleotides are TGTGCCAGCAGTCGGGTCGTGACAGGGGTGTACCAAGAGACCCAGTACTTC.

The rearrangement uses TRBV6-5 and TRBJ1-5, with D maybe TRBD1 (6 bases). CDR1 MNHEY and CDR2 SVGAGI come from the germline V gene. V gave up 8 bases and J gave up 3 bases, with 11 bases separating them. The CDR3 loop spans 13 amino acids. CDR3 region: CASQQGNNQPQHF. CDR3 bases: TGTGCCAGCCAACAGGGTAACAATCAGCCCCAGCATTTT.

V gene TRBV28 combines with J gene TRBJ2-6, with D maybe TRBD1 (6 bases). The germline CDR1 and CDR2 sequences are MDHEN and SYDVKM. V was shortened by 2 bases and J by 0 bases, with 11 bases between the two germline ends. CDR3 length equals 17 residues. CDR3 nucleotides: TGTGCCAGCAGTTTAGCGACAGGCGACTCTGGGGCCAACGTCCTGACTTTC. This codes for CASSLATGDSGANVLTF.

J is TRBJ2-1 and V is TRBV24-1; 12 bases fit TRBD1. This CDR3 is built from 17 residues. Germline V gene lookup returns CDR1 KGHDR and CDR2 SFDVKD. J gave up 6 bases and V 1 base, and 6 bases lay outside the gene matches. CDR3 amino acids: CATSDLGVGQGANEQFF. CDR3 DNA: TGTGCCACCAGTGATTTAGGTGTGGGACAGGGGGCCAATGAGCAGTTCTTC.

This rearrangement joins TRBV21-1 to TRBJ2-4; the D segment call TRBD2 is taken from the table without a DNA check. TRBV21-1 is a pseudogene segment. This CDR3 has 14 amino acids. CDR3 amino acids: CASTEIASQNIQYF. The CDR3 nucleotides read TGTGCCAGCACGGAAATAGCTTCCCAAAACATTCAGTACTTC.